These 6 T cell receptor beta chains originate from one sample sequenced in a study of blood T cell repertoires in COVID-19. TCRdb's table, derived via immunoSEQ multiplex PCR, lists solely in-frame clones and lacks some. The sample has 150,000 to 200,000 clones, approximately 87% seen once. The sample consisted of peripheral blood. The receptors shown here come from a woman in her seventies with acute or convalescent COVID-19.

This chain uses TRBV7-3 with TRBJ1-2; TRBD1 agrees at 7 bases. The V and J ends lost 2 bases and 8 bases, in that order; junction bases with no gene match: 11. Germline V CDR1 and CDR2: SGHTA, FQGTGA. The CDR3 sequence is 15 residues long. Here the CDR3 DNA reads TGTGCCAGCAGCTTAGAGCCGCCAGGGGGAAAGGGCTACACCTTC. It is translated as CASSLEPPGGKGYTF.

This clone showed up just a few times. V is TRBV27 and J is TRBJ2-7; a weak D match, TRBD1 (7 bases). Per the germline V gene, CDR1 is MNHEY and CDR2 is SMNVEV (reference sequence). The CDR3 has 16 residues. V gave up 4 bases and J gave up 3 bases, with 19 bases separating them. The CDR3 DNA follows: TGTGCCAGCAGTTCCCGGGGGACAGAAGAATACTACGAGCAGTACTTC. Translation gives CASSSRGTEEYYEQYF.

The chain uses TRBV27 and TRBJ2-3, with 7 bases identical to TRBD1. The trim removed 3 bases at V and 1 base at J, leaving 7 bases unmatched. CDR3 length: 16 amino acids. Germline V lookup: CDR1 MNHEY, CDR2 SMNVEV (reference sequence). In DNA form, the CDR3 reads TGTGCCAGCAGTTTTCTTCTCACAGGGGGCACAGATACGCAGTATTTT. It yields the protein CASSFLLTGGTDTQYF.

The genes are TRBV7-9 and TRBJ2-7, with 12 bases that match TRBD1. The CDR3 is made up of 18 amino acids. Germline CDR1 reads SEHNR; CDR2 reads FQNEAQ (reference sequence). After removal of 5 bases from V and 3 bases from J, the junction contained 14 bases not matched to a gene. CDR3 coding DNA: TGTGCCAGCAGCAAGGCGGGACAGGGGGCGAGGGGCTACTACGAGCAGTACTTC. Amino acids: CASSKAGQGARGYYEQYF.

The chain carries TRBV29-1 and TRBJ2-7; TRBD1 aligns across 11 bases. This CDR3 region has 14 residues. The ends lost 5 bases at V and 6 bases at J; junction bases unmatched: 9. Germline CDR1 and CDR2: SQVTM and ANQGSEA. CDR3 region: CSVQKWTGGGEQYF. The CDR3 DNA reads as TGCAGCGTTCAAAAATGGACAGGGGGCGGCGAGCAGTACTTC.

V and J are TRBV15 and TRBJ2-7, with D possibly matching TRBD2 (6 bases). The germline gives CDR1 LNHNV, CDR2 YYDKDF (reference sequence). The CDR3 consists of 12 residues. Trimming took 5 bases from V and 4 from J, leaving 9 bases between them. The chain's CDR3 is CATSPGGYEQYF. In DNA form, the CDR3 reads TGTGCCACCAGCCCCGGGGGATACGAGCAGTACTTC.